Following are 18 T cell receptor beta chains from one sample sequenced in a study. The sorted Tregs were CD4+CD25+CD127-/low cells. In TCRdb, the 5' RACE reads were re-called with MiXCR into one record per CDR3 protein. The sample contains over 25,000 distinct CDR3 sequences, over 25% of which appear only once. Input material: tumor-infiltrating Tregs sorted from the breast tumor. The source of these receptors is a female donor with breast cancer.

With regard to this clonotype: A clone one base away is much larger, so this may be a read error. The rearrangement joins TRBV6-5 to TRBJ1-1, with unresolved D. CDR1 is MNHEY and CDR2 is SVGAGI in the germline V gene. The CDR3 has 14 amino acids. Trimming took off 6 bases at V and 6 bases at J, with 17 bases between the two ends. This CDR3 reads CASRGGNMYPEAFF. CDR3 bases: TGTGCCAGCAGGGGTGGGAACATGTACCCTGAAGCTTTCTTT.

This clonotype was counted ten times or more. The chain employs TRBV18 and TRBJ2-3; no clear D. Germline CDR1 is KGHSH and CDR2 is LQKENI. This CDR3 comprises 15 residues. Trimming shortened V by 3 bases and J by 6 bases, and 16 bases separated the two germline ends. CDR3 in amino acids: CASSPWGPSADTQYF. In nucleotides, the CDR3 is TGTGCCAGCTCACCTTGGGGTCCTTCGGCGGATACGCAGTATTTT.

This clonotype was counted a few times. The chain links TRBV10-3 to TRBJ2-7; 10 nucleotides match TRBD1. J gave up 1 base and V 4 bases, and 7 bases lay outside the gene matches. Germline V lookup: CDR1 ENHRY, CDR2 SYGVKD. This CDR3 is 16 amino acids long. CDR3: CAISALGQGVSYEQYF. CDR3 nucleotide sequence: TGTGCCATCAGTGCCCTCGGACAGGGGGTGTCCTACGAGCAGTACTTC.

There are many counts of this clonotype. This sequence joins TRBV20-1 and TRBJ2-1; maybe TRBD2 (7 bases). Germline lookup yields CDR1 DFQATT and CDR2 SNEGSKA (reference sequence). V lost 0 bases to trimming and J lost 8 bases, with 14 bases between them. This CDR3 comprises 14 residues. The CDR3 region has the DNA TGCAGTGCTAGAGATCGGAGGGGGGGGGATGAGCAGTTCTTC. It yields the protein CSARDRRGGDEQFF.

This clonotype has a count of ten or more. The rearrangement joins TRBV6-5 to TRBJ1-1; TRBD1 is a possible D gene (5 bases). CDR3 length: 13 residues. Germline CDR1 MNHEY, CDR2 SVGAGI. V was pared by 5 bases and J by 10 bases, with 17 bases between. This CDR3 reads CASSTLRVGVAFF. The CDR3 DNA is TGTGCCAGCAGTACTTTAAGGGTGGGGGTAGCTTTCTTT.

This clonotype appeared a few times. One end of the junction varies from germline; a read error may be responsible. V is TRBV5-5 and J is TRBJ2-1, with 7 bases matching TRBD2. The CDR3 extends over 17 amino acids. Germline lookup yields CDR1 SGHKS and CDR2 YYEKEE (reference sequence). CDR3 sequence: CASSLGTGLADYNEQSF. The CDR3, as DNA: TGTGCCAGCAGCTTGGGGACGGGGCTAGCGGATTACAATGAGCAGTCCTTC. Variable domain in full (rest from reference TRBV5-5 and TRBJ2-1): DAGVTQSPTHLIKTRGQQVTLRCSPISGHKSVSWYQQVLGQGPQFIFQYYEKEERGRGNFPDRFSARQFPNYSSELNVNALLLGDSALYLCASSLGTGLADYNEQSFGPGTRLTVL.

In regard to this clonotype: A much larger clone lies one base from this, so it may be a read error. This sequence joins TRBV10-3 and TRBJ2-7; D ambiguous. The CDR3 sequence is 13 residues long. Deletions cut 6 bases from V and 0 bases from J, with 9 bases between. CDR1 is ENHRY and CDR2 is SYGVKD in the germline V gene. The chain's CDR3 is CAIRPQSSYEQYF. The CDR3 DNA reads as TGTGCCATCAGGCCACAGAGCTCCTACGAGCAGTACTTC.

In its sample, this clonotype was seen many times. The chain recombines TRBV3-1 with TRBJ1-1; D is perhaps TRBD1 (5 bases). The V gene's germline CDR1 is LGHDT and CDR2 YNNKEL (reference sequence). This CDR3 has 16 amino acids. V shed 4 bases and J shed 3 bases, with 18 bases lying between them. Here the CDR3 DNA reads TGTGCCAGCAGCCGCCCCCCTCGAACGGGGGACACTGAAGCTTTCTTT. Its translation is CASSRPPRTGDTEAFF.

This clonotype qualifies as medium-sized. This sequence joins TRBV7-8 and TRBJ2-1, with D possibly being TRBD1 (5 bases). Trimming shortened V by 5 bases and J by 4 bases, and 18 bases separated the two germline ends. CDR3 size: 16 residues. Germline-derived CDR1 and CDR2 are SGHVS and FQNEAQ. Here the CDR3 reads CASSPERGVVYNEQFF. The DNA of the CDR3 is TGTGCCAGCAGCCCTGAAAGGGGCGTAGTTTACAATGAGCAGTTCTTC.

For this clonotype: A much larger clone sits a single nucleotide away, making a read error possible. The chain employs TRBV20-1 and TRBJ1-1; 8 nucleotides align to TRBD1. The CDR3 is 15 residues long. Germline CDR1 DFQATT, CDR2 SNEGSKA (reference sequence). The CDR3 region has the DNA TGCAGTGCTAACGGGGGACAGGATGGGAGGACTGAAGCTCTCTTT. Its protein product is CSANGGQDGRTEALF.

This clonotype was detected a few times. This chain links TRBV12-3 or TRBV12-4 with TRBJ2-7, with 9 bases matching TRBD1. The ends lost 7 bases at V and 5 bases at J; junction bases unmatched: 9. The CDR3 runs 14 residues. The CDR3 region is CASTSWTGVHEQYF. The DNA of the CDR3 is TGTGCCAGCACCTCCTGGACAGGGGTCCACGAGCAGTACTTC.

Points on this clonotype: Since a much larger clone is just one base distant, this may be a read error. The rearrangement uses TRBV9 and TRBJ2-1; 11 bases are shared with TRBD2. The CDR3 has 18 amino acids. Losses at the gene ends were 3 bases for V and 8 bases for J; bases not matched to a gene: 16. CDR1 is SGDLS, CDR2 YYNGEE, per germline. In DNA form, the CDR3 reads TGTGCCAGCAGCGCAGATATGGGGGCACTAGCGGGAGCCGATGAGCAGTTCTTC. This translates into CASSADMGALAGADEQFF.

This clonotype rates as medium-sized. The V gene is TRBV6-5, the J gene TRBJ1-2; 8 bases map to TRBD1. Germline V gives CDR1 MNHEY, CDR2 SVGAGI. V lost 3 bases, J lost 7 bases, and 1 base stayed unmatched. This CDR3 region has 12 residues. CDR3 protein: CASSYTGGGYTF. In DNA form, the CDR3 reads TGTGCCAGCAGTTATACAGGGGGTGGCTACACCTTC.

A word on this clonotype: The conserved phenylalanine or tryptophan normally closing the CDR3 is absent here, so this likely arose from a read error. This chain connects TRBV14 to TRBJ2-1; 12 bases match TRBD2. V shed 4 bases and J 3 bases; nucleotides not matched to a gene: 4. The CDR3 length is 16 residues. The germline V gene encodes CDR1 SGHDN and CDR2 FVKESK. The CDR3 protein is CASSLGTSGFYNEQFL. CDR3 in DNA: TGTGCCAGCAGCCTCGGGACTAGCGGGTTCTACAATGAGCAGTTCCTC.

This clonotype was observed a handful of times. The chain recombines TRBV5-1 with TRBJ1-1; D may be TRBD1 (6 bases). The ends were cut back, 4 bases at V and 1 base at J, with 26 bases in the middle. The CDR3 sequence is 19 residues long. Per germline, CDR1 SGHRS and CDR2 YFSETQ. The CDR3 DNA sequence: TGCGCCAGCAGCCCCCGGAGGGAGGGGGGCGGATACAAGAACACTGAAGCTTTCTTT. This gives the protein CASSPRREGGGYKNTEAFF.

This clonotype was seen ten or more times. The chain combines TRBV2 with TRBJ2-7; D gene unclear. V was shortened by 3 bases and J by 4 bases, with 4 bases between the two germline ends. CDR3 length equals 11 residues. Per the germline V gene, CDR1 is SNHLY and CDR2 is FYNNEI. Written as DNA, the CDR3 is TGTGCCAGCAGTGACGGGTACGAGCAGTACTTC. Encoded protein: CASSDGYEQYF. The full variable domain, in which reference TRBV2 and TRBJ2-7 provide the parts outside the CDR3, is EPEVTQTPSHQVTQMGQEVILRCVPISNHLYFYWYRQILGQKVEFLVSFYNNEISEKSEIFDDQFSVERPDGSNFTLKIRSTKLEDSAMYFCASSDGYEQYFGPGTRLTVT.

The V gene is TRBV9, the J gene TRBJ1-1, with D possibly matching TRBD1 (5 bases). Germline CDR1 is SGDLS and CDR2 is YYNGEE. Deletions cut 0 bases from V and 1 base from J, with 10 bases between. The CDR3 runs 15 residues. The chain's CDR3 is CASSVVRAKNTEAFF. CDR3 coding DNA: TGTGCCAGCAGCGTAGTCAGGGCAAAGAACACTGAAGCTTTCTTT.

J is TRBJ2-3 and V is TRBV7-9, with unresolved D. The germline V and J ends were trimmed by 5 bases and 1 base, with 10 bases remaining between them. The germline V gene has CDR1 SEHNR and CDR2 FQNEAQ (reference sequence). The CDR3 is 14 amino acids. The CDR3 nucleotides read TGTGCCAGCAGCAGAAAGTTAGGCACAGATACGCAGTATTTT. It translates to CASSRKLGTDTQYF.